The clone carrying this T cell receptor beta chain was detected only a few times. Its antigen is not known. This specimen belongs to a study of beta chain features in type 1 diabetes. Germline lookup yields CDR1 SGHRS and CDR2 YFSETQ. This CDR3 is 15 amino acids long. V trimming: 3 bases; J trimming: 6 bases; junction bases outside the gene matches: 9. Study-wide results and limits: In all four CD4+ subsets, TCRB CDR3 length was significantly, moderately reduced in type 1 diabetes.

Reverse transcribing all isolated RNA meant expressed TCRB transcripts were sequenced. Generated by immunoSEQ multiplex PCR, the TCRdb table keeps only in-frame clones and is missing some. The table has about 41,000 clones, approximately 62% seen once. Sequencing used Tregs from blood. The sequence came from a young man with type 1 diabetes. Some clones in this sample may be carry-over from other donors' samples. The rearrangement joins TRBV5-1 to TRBJ2-1; TRBD2 matches at 7 bases. The chain's CDR3 is CASSYLGPGGNEQFF. The CDR3 DNA sequence: TGCGCCAGCAGCTACCTCGGACCGGGGGGCAATGAGCAGTTCTTC.